What follows describes a single T cell receptor (beta chain). Time point of the sample: newly diagnosed GD, antithyroid drugs for less than 3 months. There was RNA extracted from PBMCs, and the TCR library was made from it. The source of the sample is a study of regulatory T cells in long-lasting Graves disease. With iRepertoire HTBI primers and Arm-PCR of CDR3 regions, TCR beta libraries were built. TCRdb re-called the multiplex PCR reads through MiXCR, storing one row per CDR3 protein. The sample lists 350,000 to 500,000 distinct CDR3 sequences; around 17% were seen once. The length of the CDR3 is 11 residues. CDR1 is DFQATT and CDR2 is SNEGSKA in the germline V gene (reference sequence). Trimming cost V 6 bases and J 4 bases, with 7 bases left between them. These sequences were also reported in another study, on T cells in Graves' hyperthyroidism and ophthalmopathy. That paper adds: Within blood appeared most thyroid clonotypes that had expanded above 0.001. Patients with ophthalmopathy were separated from those with stable hyperthyroidism by a 13 V-J model.

The sequencing here drew on peripheral blood mononuclear cells (PBMCs), taken at new diagnosis, from a patient treated with antithyroid drugs. The sequence was obtained from a woman younger than 45 with Graves disease. This chain connects TRBV20-1 to TRBJ1-3; D gene ambiguous. The CDR3 region is CSAEGGNTIYF. The DNA of the CDR3 is TGCAGTGCCGAAGGGGGAAACACCATATATTTT.